The 27 T cell receptor beta chains reported below all come from one sample, sequenced in a study of shared clonotypes between healthy human individuals. TCRdb's table, derived via immunoSEQ multiplex PCR, lists solely in-frame clones and lacks some. Here the sample spans about 580,000 clones, roughly 98% being singletons. In the naive CD8 group, cells lacked CD45RO and were positively selected for CCR7, so terminally differentiated effector memory CD45RA+ cells were left out. The specimen sequenced was naive CD8+ T cells sorted from blood. All receptors derive from a man aged 30-40 years in good health.

The chain uses TRBV10-1 and TRBJ2-5; a weak D match, TRBD2 (6 bases). Looked up from germline, CDR1 is WNHNN and CDR2 is SYGVQD (reference sequence). The CDR3 runs to 14 residues. Trimming removed 2 bases at V and 9 bases at J, with 16 bases between. The CDR3 DNA sequence: TGCGCCAGCAGTGAGACCCGGCCCTGGGAGGCCCAGTACTTC. This translates into CASSETRPWEAQYF.

The rearrangement joins TRBV9 to TRBJ2-1, with no clear D. The CDR3 loop spans 16 amino acids. V was clipped by 0 bases and J by 4 bases, with 14 bases between them. Germline CDR1 reads SGDLS; CDR2 reads YYNGEE. This CDR3 is CASSVEGPSPYNEQFF. CDR3 nucleotide sequence: TGTGCCAGCAGCGTAGAAGGACCCAGTCCTTACAATGAGCAGTTCTTC. Supplemented by reference TRBV9 and TRBJ2-1, the full variable domain reads DSGVTQTPKHLITATGQRVTLRCSPRSGDLSVYWYQQSLDQGLQFLIQYYNGEERAKGNILERFSAQQFPDLHSELNLSSLELGDSALYFCASSVEGPSPYNEQFFGPGTRLTVL.

The V and J genes are TRBV7-9 and TRBJ2-7, with TRBD2 as a possible D gene (6 bases). Germline loops: CDR1 SEHNR, CDR2 FQNEAQ (reference sequence). V lost 2 bases and J lost 6, with 14 bases in between. CDR3 length: 14 residues. This CDR3 reads CASSLTGSSGEQYF. The CDR3 nucleotides read TGTGCCAGCAGCTTAACCGGGAGTAGCGGCGAGCAGTACTTC.

V is TRBV10-2 and J is TRBJ2-1; 10 bases are a match to TRBD2. CDR1 and CDR2 (germline): WSHSY, SAAADI. Trimming removed 3 bases from V and 8 bases from J; junction bases left unmatched: 4. The CDR3 length is 14 residues. The chain's CDR3 is CASSEAGGWDEQFF. Here the CDR3 DNA reads TGCGCCAGCAGTGAAGCGGGAGGGTGGGATGAGCAGTTCTTC.

The chain has TRBV2 and TRBJ2-7; 7 bases match TRBD1. Germline V lookup: CDR1 SNHLY, CDR2 FYNNEI. J lost 3 bases, V lost 7 bases, and 6 bases had no gene match. The length of the CDR3 is 13 residues. CDR3 protein: CASIGQENYEQYF. Here the CDR3 DNA reads TGTGCCAGCATAGGACAGGAAAACTACGAGCAGTACTTC. The full variable domain, with the rest looked up from reference TRBV2 and TRBJ2-7, is EPEVTQTPSHQVTQMGQEVILRCVPISNHLYFYWYRQILGQKVEFLVSFYNNEISEKSEIFDDQFSVERPDGSNFTLKIRSTKLEDSAMYFCASIGQENYEQYFGPGTRLTVT.

V and J are TRBV6-1 and TRBJ2-3; TRBD2 aligns across 11 bases. Per germline, CDR1 MNHNS and CDR2 SASEGT. With V trimmed by 6 bases and J by 3 bases, 2 bases remained unmatched. The CDR3 is 14 residues long. In nucleotides, the CDR3 is TGTGCCAGCAGGACTAGCGGGATGACAGATACGCAGTATTTT. Translating gives CASRTSGMTDTQYF.

This sequence joins TRBV5-1 and TRBJ2-7; 9 bases are a match to TRBD1. This CDR3 has 14 residues. CDR1 SGHRS and CDR2 YFSETQ come from the germline V gene. V lost 2 bases, J lost 2 bases, and 2 bases stayed unmatched. The CDR3 DNA is TGCGCCAGCAGCTTTACAGGGGGCACCTACGAGCAGTACTTC. This sequence encodes CASSFTGGTYEQYF.

J is TRBJ2-7 and V is TRBV10-2, with TRBD2 matching over 8 bases. The CDR3 totals 14 residues. Germline CDR1 is WSHSY and CDR2 is SAAADI. The ends lost 6 bases at V and 3 bases at J; junction bases unmatched: 7. Written as DNA, the CDR3 is TGCGCCAGCAGGATAGCGGGGCTGTACTACGAGCAGTACTTC. As protein: CASRIAGLYYEQYF.

For the CDR3, the DNA is TGTGCCAGCAGTCTGTGGAACACTGAAGCTTTCTTT. Amino acid sequence: CASSLWNTEAFF. The V gene is TRBV27, the J gene TRBJ1-1; no clear D. Trimming shortened V by 5 bases and J by 1 base, and 5 bases separated the two germline ends. This CDR3 has 12 residues. Germline CDR1 MNHEY, CDR2 SMNVEV (reference sequence).

This chain links TRBV5-1 with TRBJ2-7; TRBD1 might be the D (6 bases). Germline CDR1 reads SGHRS; CDR2 reads YFSETQ. This CDR3 region has 14 residues. Trimming took off 4 bases at V and 5 bases at J, with 16 bases between the two ends. For the CDR3, the DNA is TGCGCCAGCAGCCCGTTGGGGGCCTCTGACGAGCAGTACTTC. Residues: CASSPLGASDEQYF.

As for this clone: This same CDR3 is encoded by further DNA sequences in the sample. The chain uses TRBV20-1 and TRBJ2-7, with no clear D. The CDR3 spans 11 residues. The ends were cut back, 0 bases at V and 3 bases at J, with 3 bases in the middle. Germline V lookup: CDR1 DFQATT, CDR2 SNEGSKA (reference sequence). This CDR3 reads CSARDLYEQYF. In nucleotides, the CDR3 is TGCAGTGCTAGAGATCTCTACGAGCAGTACTTC.

The V call is TRBV6-5, the J call TRBJ1-1, with D maybe TRBD1 (5 bases). Looked up from germline, CDR1 is MNHEY and CDR2 is SVGAGI. V lost 5 bases to trimming and J lost 4 bases, with 11 bases between them. The CDR3 spans 13 residues. CDR3 DNA sequence: TGTGCCAGCAGTGCCGGGGCGGTCACTGAAGCTTTCTTT. Residues: CASSAGAVTEAFF.

V gene TRBV28 combines with J gene TRBJ2-7; D is possibly TRBD1 (5 bases). Trimming cost V 3 bases and J 3 bases, with 9 bases left between them. The CDR3 totals 13 residues. The germline V gene encodes CDR1 MDHEN and CDR2 SYDVKM. CDR3 sequence reads: CASSFSRDYEQYF. The CDR3 DNA reads as TGTGCCAGCAGTTTTAGCAGGGACTACGAGCAGTACTTC. Drawing the rest from reference TRBV28 and TRBJ2-7, the complete variable domain is DVKVTQSSRYLVKRTGEKVFLECVQDMDHENMFWYRQDPGLGLRLIYFSYDVKMKEKGDIPEGYSVSREKKERFSLILESASTNQTSMYLCASSFSRDYEQYFGPGTRLTVT.

Concerning this clone: Other nucleotide sequences in the sample specify the same CDR3. The chain joins TRBV11-3 to TRBJ2-7; 8 bases map to TRBD1. V lost 5 bases to trimming and J lost 2 bases; unmatched junction nucleotides: 5. This CDR3 region has 14 residues. The germline CDR1 and CDR2 sequences are SGHNT and YENEEA. CDR3 sequence: CASSHRDRPYEQYF. DNA of the CDR3: TGTGCCAGCAGCCACCGGGACAGGCCCTACGAGCAGTACTTC. The full variable domain, its missing parts supplied by reference TRBV11-3 and TRBJ2-7, is EAGVVQSPRYKIIEKKQPVAFWCNPISGHNTLYWYLQNLGQGPELLIRYENEEAVDDSQLPKDRFSAERLKGVDSTLKIQPAELGDSAVYLCASSHRDRPYEQYFGPGTRLTVT.

V and J are TRBV28 and TRBJ1-5; D may be TRBD1 (5 bases). The CDR3 consists of 14 residues. In germline, CDR1 is MDHEN, CDR2 SYDVKM. Between the trimmed V and J ends, which lost 7 bases and 2 bases, there was a span of 12 bases. The CDR3 spells CASTLGGGNQPQHF. The CDR3 coding sequence is TGTGCCAGCACCTTGGGGGGTGGCAATCAGCCCCAGCATTTT.

The chain joins TRBV11-1 to TRBJ2-1; 8 bases line up with TRBD2. V was pared by 4 bases and J by 7 bases, with 12 bases of the junction left unmatched. The CDR3 contains 16 residues. The germline V gene encodes CDR1 SGHAT and CDR2 FQDESV (reference sequence). CDR3: CASSWTTGTRPNEQFF. CDR3 coding DNA: TGTGCCAGCAGCTGGACCACCGGGACTAGACCGAATGAGCAGTTCTTC.

This sequence joins TRBV6-5 and TRBJ2-7, with D possibly matching TRBD2 (6 bases). The CDR3 has 13 residues. The V end lost 5 bases, the J end lost 4 bases, and 12 bases lay between the germline ends. CDR1 is MNHEY and CDR2 is SVGAGI in the germline V gene. The CDR3: CASSPGLEYEQYF. The CDR3 DNA is TGTGCCAGCAGTCCGGGACTTGAGTACGAGCAGTACTTC.

The V call is TRBV2, the J call TRBJ2-1, with 9 bases lining up with TRBD1. With 10 bases clipped from V and 6 bases from J, the junction kept 4 bases outside the gene matches. CDR1 is SNHLY, CDR2 FYNNEI, per germline. CDR3 length: 12 residues. The CDR3 here is CATGQGSNEQFF. In nucleotides, the CDR3 is TGTGCCACGGGACAGGGTTCCAATGAGCAGTTCTTC.

V is TRBV5-1 and J is TRBJ1-1; D might be TRBD1 (6 bases). CDR1 and CDR2 (germline): SGHRS, YFSETQ. CDR3 length: 16 residues. Trimming shortened V by 5 bases and J by 2 bases, and 19 bases separated the two germline ends. CDR3 sequence reads: CASRYGTNDHNTEAFF. The CDR3 region has the DNA TGCGCCAGCAGATATGGGACAAACGACCATAACACTGAAGCTTTCTTT.

This clone was counted between two and nine times. CDR3 nucleotides: TGCGCCAGCAGCCAAGAATCGGGGCTCTCCTACGAGCAGTACTTC. Translated: CASSQESGLSYEQYF. This rearrangement joins TRBV4-3 to TRBJ2-7; tentatively, D is TRBD1 or TRBD2 (5 bases each). Trimming cost V 0 bases and J 0 bases, with 9 bases left between them. CDR1 is LGHNA and CDR2 is YSLEER in the germline V gene. CDR3 length equals 15 residues.

The chain recombines TRBV10-2 with TRBJ2-7; TRBD1 aligns across 7 bases. CDR1 and CDR2 from the germline V gene are WSHSY and SAAADI. V shed 2 bases, J shed 2 bases, and the junction held 0 bases outside the gene matches. The CDR3 extends over 13 amino acids. In DNA, the CDR3 is TGCGCCAGCAGTGAGAGGGGGCCCTACGAGCAGTACTTC. Amino acid sequence: CASSERGPYEQYF.

As for this clone: The junction does not match germline at one end; this may be a read error. The chain recombines TRBV7-7 with TRBJ2-3, with 11 bases fitting TRBD2. This CDR3 region has 17 residues. Germline CDR1 SSHAT, CDR2 FNYEAQ (reference sequence). In DNA, the CDR3 is TGTGCTAGCAGCTTAGCCCTTGGACTAGCGGGCGATGATACGCAGTATTTT. It is translated as CASSLALGLAGDDTQYF.

The V and J genes are TRBV6-1 and TRBJ2-7, with D perhaps matching TRBD2 (5 bases). Looked up from germline, CDR1 is MNHNS and CDR2 is SASEGT. The CDR3 is 15 amino acids. Trimming removed 2 bases at V and 3 bases at J, with 14 bases between. CDR3 DNA sequence: TGTGCCAGCAGTGAAATGAGGACTCAAGTCTACGAGCAGTACTTC. This encodes CASSEMRTQVYEQYF.

This sequence joins TRBV9 and TRBJ2-5; 7 nucleotides match TRBD1. The CDR3 totals 18 residues. V shed 2 bases and J 3 bases; nucleotides not matched to a gene: 16. Germline V CDR1 and CDR2: SGDLS, YYNGEE. CDR3 nucleotide sequence: TGTGCCAGCAGCGTCCGTGGCGGACAGGTTTGGGGTAAAGAGACCCAGTACTTC. Amino acids: CASSVRGGQVWGKETQYF.

The chain combines TRBV29-1 with TRBJ2-7; 13 bases match TRBD2. Losses at the gene ends were 2 bases for V and 7 bases for J; bases not matched to a gene: 8. The CDR3 consists of 15 residues. Germline assignment: CDR1 SQVTM and CDR2 ANQGSEA. The CDR3 sequence: CSVEQGTSGAGEQYF. The CDR3 nucleotides are TGCAGCGTTGAACAGGGGACTAGCGGGGCTGGGGAGCAGTACTTC.

The V call is TRBV9, the J call TRBJ1-1; 8 nucleotides align to TRBD1. Germline loops: CDR1 SGDLS, CDR2 YYNGEE. Unmatched junction bases numbered 5, after V lost 0 bases and J lost 4 bases. CDR3 length equals 15 residues. For the CDR3, the DNA is TGTGCCAGCAGCGTAGCCTCAGGGGGCGGCACTGAAGCTTTCTTT. Amino acids: CASSVASGGGTEAFF.

The chain couples TRBV9 to TRBJ1-5, with TRBD1 identical over 7 bases. Germline lookup yields CDR1 SGDLS and CDR2 YYNGEE. The CDR3 spans 16 residues. With 0 bases clipped from V and 0 bases from J, the junction kept 3 bases outside the gene matches. CDR3 sequence: CASSVGAGGSNQPQHF. CDR3 coding DNA: TGTGCCAGCAGCGTAGGGGCAGGGGGTAGCAATCAGCCCCAGCATTTT.